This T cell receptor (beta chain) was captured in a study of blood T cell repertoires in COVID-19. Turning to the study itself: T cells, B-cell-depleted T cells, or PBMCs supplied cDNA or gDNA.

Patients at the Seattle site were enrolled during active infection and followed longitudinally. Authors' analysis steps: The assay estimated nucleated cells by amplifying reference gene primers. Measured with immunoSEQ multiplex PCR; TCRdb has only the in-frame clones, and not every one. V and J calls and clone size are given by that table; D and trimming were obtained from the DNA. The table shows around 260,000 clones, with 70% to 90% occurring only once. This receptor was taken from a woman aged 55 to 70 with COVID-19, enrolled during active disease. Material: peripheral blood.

The CDR3 DNA is TGTGCCAGCAGCACCGGGGTAGCGGGAGTAGAGACCCAGTACTTC. As protein: CASSTGVAGVETQYF. This chain connects TRBV7-3 to TRBJ2-5; 9 bases agree with TRBD2. V gave up 5 bases and J gave up 4 bases; unmatched junction bases: 8. Per the germline V gene, CDR1 is SGHTA and CDR2 is FQGTGA. This CDR3 region has 15 residues.